Each of the 7 T cell receptor beta chains below was sequenced from the same sample in a study of cytomegalovirus exposure and HLA in healthy donors. PCR primers comprised 60 Vbeta and 13 Jbeta primers. Produced via immunoSEQ multiplex PCR; TCRdb's table is partial and in-frame only. The sample lists some 150,000 clones, 70% to 85% occurring once. Sequencing input: PBMCs. These receptors originate from a woman aged 40 to 49 in good health and CMV-seronegative.

This chain joins TRBV4-3 and TRBJ1-1; D is possibly TRBD1 (5 bases). The CDR3 consists of 13 residues. Germline assignment: CDR1 LGHNA and CDR2 YSLEER. V gave up 0 bases and J gave up 7 bases, with 9 bases separating them. This CDR3 reads CASSQDDSLEAFF. The CDR3 DNA reads as TGCGCCAGCAGCCAAGATGACAGTCTTGAAGCTTTCTTT.

The rearrangement links TRBV4-1 to TRBJ1-1; 12 bases fit TRBD1. J was trimmed by 11 bases and V by 4 bases; bases with no gene match: 17. This CDR3 comprises 17 residues. Germline values: CDR1 MGHRA, CDR2 YSYEKL. The CDR3 DNA follows: TGCGCCAGCAGCCCCTTTCCGTCCGGGACAGGGGGCCTGGAGGCTTTCTTT. Amino acids: CASSPFPSGTGGLEAFF.

This chain uses TRBV6-5 with TRBJ2-5, with TRBD1 as a possible D gene (5 bases). Trimming stripped 6 bases from V and 5 bases from J, with 13 bases between. Germline CDR1 is MNHEY and CDR2 is SVGAGI. CDR3 size: 13 residues. CDR3 residues: CASSQGIGETQYF. Here the CDR3 DNA reads TGTGCCAGCAGCCAGGGAATAGGGGAGACCCAGTACTTC.

The V gene is TRBV1, the J gene TRBJ2-1; TRBD2, as called in the table, went unchecked against the DNA. TRBV1 is recorded as a pseudogene. The CDR3 covers 14 residues. The CDR3 DNA is TGCACCAGCAGCGAGGAGGACTCCTACAATGAGCAGTTCTTC. This gives the protein CTSSEEDSYNEQFF.

This clone came up once. This rearrangement joins TRBV6-5 to TRBJ2-7; 11 positions match TRBD2. Germline V gene sequence: CDR1 MNHEY, CDR2 SVGAGI. This CDR3 is built from 15 residues. V was clipped by 2 bases and J by 4 bases; unmatched bases: 4. CDR3 DNA: TGTGCCAGCAGTTACAGTGGGACTAGCGGTTACGAGCAGTACTTC. Translation: CASSYSGTSGYEQYF.

The genes are TRBV6-1 and TRBJ2-3; TRBD2 matches at 14 bases. CDR1 is MNHNS, CDR2 SASEGT, per germline. The CDR3 runs 19 residues. V was clipped by 6 bases and J by 3 bases; unmatched bases: 14. The CDR3 nucleotides read TGTGCCAGCAGGGAAACGACTAGCGGGAGGGGGTTTGGGACAGATACGCAGTATTTT. This encodes CASRETTSGRGFGTDTQYF.

This clone is a singleton in its sample. The chain has TRBV27 and TRBJ2-7; 8 bases line up with TRBD2. The J segment lost 4 bases and the V segment lost 5 bases, leaving 13 bases of the junction unmatched. The CDR3 has 16 residues. CDR1 is MNHEY and CDR2 is SMNVEV in the germline V gene (reference sequence). CDR3 loop: CASSPIRSGSRYEQYF. The CDR3 coding sequence is TGTGCCAGCAGTCCCATCCGAAGCGGGAGCCGGTACGAGCAGTACTTC.